This T cell receptor (beta chain) was profiled in a study of OX40 agonist ivuxolimab in advanced cancers. Study overall: Every 2 weeks, patients got intravenous ivuxolimab at one of six dose levels (0.01-10 mg/kg). People in dose escalation had one of these cancers: hepatocellular carcinoma, melanoma, renal cell or head and neck cancer. Study observations and caveats: Expanded clones belonging to CD8+ T cells outnumbered, on average, those of CD4+.

As concerns this clone: Its cognate antigen is unknown.

The method was immunoSEQ multiplex PCR; TCRdb's version includes in-frame clones alone and lacks a portion of them. The sample includes under 80,000 clones, 80% to 90% of them seen just once. The CDR3 has 11 amino acids. Germline-derived CDR1 and CDR2 are SGHVS and FQNEAQ. V shed 0 bases and J shed 5 bases, with 1 base lying between them. This sequence joins TRBV7-8 and TRBJ2-5; D unresolved. The source material was CD4+ or CD8+ T cells sorted from blood, sampled in a trial of the OX40 agonist ivuxolimab. This clonotype was sampled from an adult with an advanced solid tumor such as melanoma, head and neck, liver or kidney cancer. CDR3 sequence reads: CASSLAETQYF. The CDR3 DNA sequence: TGTGCCAGCAGCTTAGCGGAGACCCAGTACTTC.